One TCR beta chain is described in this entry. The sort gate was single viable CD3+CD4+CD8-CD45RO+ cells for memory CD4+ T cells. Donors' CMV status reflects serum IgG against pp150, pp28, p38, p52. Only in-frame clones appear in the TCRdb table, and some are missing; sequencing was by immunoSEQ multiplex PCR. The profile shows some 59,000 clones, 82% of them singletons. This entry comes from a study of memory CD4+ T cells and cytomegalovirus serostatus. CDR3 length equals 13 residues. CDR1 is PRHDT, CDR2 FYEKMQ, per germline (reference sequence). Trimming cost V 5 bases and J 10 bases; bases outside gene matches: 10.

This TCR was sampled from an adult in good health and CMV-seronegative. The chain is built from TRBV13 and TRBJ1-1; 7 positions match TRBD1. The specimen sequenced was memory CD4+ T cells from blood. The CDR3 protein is CASSHPGGRRAFF. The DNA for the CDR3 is TGTGCCAGCAGCCACCCAGGGGGTCGCAGAGCTTTCTTT.